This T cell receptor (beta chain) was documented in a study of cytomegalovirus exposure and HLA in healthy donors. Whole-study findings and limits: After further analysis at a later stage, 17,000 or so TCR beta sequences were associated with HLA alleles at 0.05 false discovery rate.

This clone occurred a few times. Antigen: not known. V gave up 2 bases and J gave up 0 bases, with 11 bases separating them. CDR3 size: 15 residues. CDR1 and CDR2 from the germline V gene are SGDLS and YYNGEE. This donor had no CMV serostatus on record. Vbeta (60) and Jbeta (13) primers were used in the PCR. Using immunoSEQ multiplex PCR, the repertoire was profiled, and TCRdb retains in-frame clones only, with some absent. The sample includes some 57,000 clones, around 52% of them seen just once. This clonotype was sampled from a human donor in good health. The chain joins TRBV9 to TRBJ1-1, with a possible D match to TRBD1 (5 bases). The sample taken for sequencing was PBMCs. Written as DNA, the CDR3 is TGTGCCAGCAGCGTCGGGGGAGGGATGAACACTGAAGCTTTCTTT. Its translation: CASSVGGGMNTEAFF. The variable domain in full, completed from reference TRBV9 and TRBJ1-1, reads DSGVTQTPKHLITATGQRVTLRCSPRSGDLSVYWYQQSLDQGLQFLIQYYNGEERAKGNILERFSAQQFPDLHSELNLSSLELGDSALYFCASSVGGGMNTEAFFGQGTRLTVV.